The clone carrying this T cell receptor (beta chain) was seen more than once but under ten times. Antigen: not known. The sample originates from a study of STAT3 mutations in large granular lymphocyte leukemia. Study-level background: More than half of T-LGLL patients received immunosuppressive therapy.

Each sample's TCRbeta library yielded on average around 42,000 productive templates. Clones were sequenced by immunoSEQ multiplex PCR, and TCRdb holds only the in-frame ones, with some missing. The profile shows approximately 4,000 clones, roughly two fifths of them singletons. Trimming left V 5 bases short and J 7 bases short, with 17 bases between. The CDR3 runs 14 residues. The germline gives CDR1 MNHEY, CDR2 SVGAGI. Study-level results: At least one immunodominant TCR beta clonotype appeared in every T-cell large granular lymphocyte leukemia patient. After therapy, about 30% of the 18 patients switched clonotypes, all new clones STAT3 wild type.

The chain joins TRBV6-5 to TRBJ1-2; possible D gene TRBD1, 5 bases. Sequences were obtained from peripheral blood mononuclear cells. This TCR was recovered from a man between 60 and 70 years old with T-cell large granular lymphocyte leukemia. Some clones in this sample may be carry-over from other donors' samples. The CDR3 here is CASSTTGTQIGYTF. CDR3 coding DNA: TGTGCCAGCAGTACTACCGGGACGCAAATTGGCTACACCTTC.